The 10 T cell receptor beta chains in this list originate from one sample, sequenced in a study of radiotherapy plus CTLA-4 blockade in lung cancer. Some clones are missing from TCRdb's copy, which holds only in-frame ones; the method was immunoSEQ multiplex PCR. The sample shows about 32,000 clones, 60% to 85% of them seen only once. The sample consisted of peripheral blood, taken from a patient treated with radiotherapy plus ipilimumab. The origin of the receptors is a human donor with non-small cell lung cancer that progressed on radiotherapy plus ipilimumab.

The chain joins TRBV2 to TRBJ2-5, with 9 bases identical to TRBD1. CDR1 and CDR2 from the germline V gene are SNHLY and FYNNEI. V gave up 8 bases and J gave up 1 base; unmatched junction bases: 8. There are 15 residues in the CDR3. The DNA for the CDR3 is TGTGCCAGCGGGAGGACAGGGGTTCGCCAAGAGACCCAGTACTTC. As protein: CASGRTGVRQETQYF.

V gene TRBV5-1 combines with J gene TRBJ2-2; D may correspond to TRBD1 or TRBD2 (5 bases each). The CDR3 runs 16 residues. Germline lookup yields CDR1 SGHRS and CDR2 YFSETQ. V was pared by 4 bases and J by 1 base, with 14 bases between. CDR3 protein: CASSLGAAVNTGELFF. In nucleotides, the CDR3 is TGCGCCAGCAGCCTCGGGGCAGCGGTGAACACCGGGGAGCTGTTTTTT.

This chain joins TRBV19 and TRBJ2-2; D is possibly TRBD1 or TRBD2 (5 bases each). V was pared by 7 bases and J by 4 bases, with 16 bases between. The CDR3 consists of 15 residues. Germline V CDR1 and CDR2: LNHDA, SQIVND (reference sequence). The CDR3 DNA sequence: TGTGCCAGTACCACCCTTGGGGGTGGCACCGGGGAGCTGTTTTTT. This gives the protein CASTTLGGGTGELFF.

V gene TRBV7-8 combines with J gene TRBJ1-4, with a weak D call TRBD1 (6 bases). Trimming shortened V by 3 bases and J by 2 bases, and 13 bases separated the two germline ends. This CDR3 region has 16 residues. The germline gives CDR1 SGHVS, CDR2 FQNEAQ. The CDR3 reads CASSLGSGATNEKLFF. As DNA, the CDR3 is TGTGCCAGCAGCTTGGGATCAGGGGCCACTAATGAAAAACTGTTTTTT.

This clone was recorded only once. The DNA of the CDR3 is TGTGCCAGCAGCGTAGAGGTCGCCACAGATACGCAGTATTTT. It yields the protein CASSVEVATDTQYF. The rearrangement links TRBV9 to TRBJ2-3; no clear D gene. This CDR3 has 14 amino acids. Trimming left V 0 bases short and J 2 bases short, with 7 bases between. The germline V gene encodes CDR1 SGDLS and CDR2 YYNGEE.

In this sample, this clone turned up a few times. The V and J genes are TRBV10-3 and TRBJ2-5, with 9 bases identical to TRBD2. CDR3 length equals 13 residues. The trim removed 6 bases at V and 2 bases at J, leaving 1 base unmatched. CDR1 is ENHRY and CDR2 is SYGVKD in the germline V gene. The DNA for the CDR3 is TGTGCCATCAGGAGCGGGGGGCAAGAGACCCAGTACTTC. Amino acid sequence: CAIRSGGQETQYF.

This chain links TRBV10-2 with TRBJ1-5; TRBD1 is a possible D gene (5 bases). In germline, CDR1 is WSHSY, CDR2 SAAADI. The CDR3 loop spans 16 amino acids. Trimming pared 3 bases from V and 5 bases from J, leaving 17 bases between. CDR3 residues: CASSDLTRGGDQPQHF. DNA of the CDR3: TGCGCCAGCAGTGACCTGACTCGGGGGGGGGATCAGCCCCAGCATTTT.

This clone has just one count. The chain uses TRBV19 and TRBJ2-6; tentatively, D is TRBD1 (5 bases). Germline V gene data show CDR1 as LNHDA and CDR2 as SQIVND (reference sequence). Trimming removed 5 bases at V and 0 bases at J, with 11 bases between. This CDR3 is 16 amino acids long. For the CDR3, the DNA is TGTGCCAGTAGTCAGGGTCCTTTCTCTGGGGCCAACGTCCTGACTTTC. This encodes CASSQGPFSGANVLTF.

V is TRBV5-6 and J is TRBJ2-7, with TRBD2 matching over 9 bases. This CDR3 region has 14 residues. Germline V gene sequence: CDR1 SGHDT, CDR2 YYEEEE. V was clipped by 5 bases and J by 2 bases; unmatched bases: 5. The CDR3 protein is CASSWTSATYEQYF. The CDR3, as DNA: TGTGCCAGCAGTTGGACTAGCGCGACCTACGAGCAGTACTTC. The whole variable domain, remainder taken from reference TRBV5-6 and TRBJ2-7, is DAGVTQSPTHLIKTRGQQVTLRCSPKSGHDTVSWYQQALGQGPQFIFQYYEEEERQRGNFPDRFSGHQFPNYSSELNVNALLLGDSALYLCASSWTSATYEQYFGPGTRLTVT.

This clone was found a few times. The chain uses TRBV19 and TRBJ2-7; no clear D. Per the germline V gene, CDR1 is LNHDA and CDR2 is SQIVND (reference sequence). Trimming took off 6 bases at V and 2 bases at J, with 14 bases between the two ends. The CDR3 has 14 residues. Here the CDR3 reads CASRSTDRAYEQYF. The CDR3 DNA sequence: TGTGCCAGTAGATCTACGGACCGAGCCTACGAGCAGTACTTC.